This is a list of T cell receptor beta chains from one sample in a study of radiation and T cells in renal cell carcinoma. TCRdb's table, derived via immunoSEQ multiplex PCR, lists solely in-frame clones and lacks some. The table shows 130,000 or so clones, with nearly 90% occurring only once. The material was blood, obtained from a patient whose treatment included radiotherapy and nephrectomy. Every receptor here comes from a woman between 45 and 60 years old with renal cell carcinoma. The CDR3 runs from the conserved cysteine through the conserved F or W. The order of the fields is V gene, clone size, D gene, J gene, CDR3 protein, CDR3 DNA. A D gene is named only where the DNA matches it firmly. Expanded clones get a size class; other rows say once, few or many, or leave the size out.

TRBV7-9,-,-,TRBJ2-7,CASSLAAGPYEQYF,TGTGCCAGCAGCTTAGCGGCAGGGCCTTACGAGCAGTACTTC
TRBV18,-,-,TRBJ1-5,CASSLDSSNQPQHF,TGTGCCAGCTCTCTGGACAGTAGCAATCAGCCCCAGCATTTT
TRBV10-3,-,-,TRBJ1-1,CATAFTGRTEAFF,TGTGCCACCGCTTTCACGGGGCGCACTGAAGCTTTCTTT
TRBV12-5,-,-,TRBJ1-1,CASEVGGGYYTEAFF,TGTGCTAGTGAGGTCGGTGGCGGGTACTACACTGAAGCTTTCTTT
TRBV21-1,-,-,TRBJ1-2,CASSKLRTDYGYTF,TGTGCCAGCAGCAAGTTAAGAACGGACTATGGCTACACCTTC
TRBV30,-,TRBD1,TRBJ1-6,CAWRGQGGTFYNSPLHF,TGTGCCTGGAGAGGACAGGGGGGAACTTTTTATAATTCACCCCTCCACTTT
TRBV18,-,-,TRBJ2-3,CASSQAEGGTQYF,TGTGCCAGCTCCCAAGCGGAGGGAGGTACGCAGTATTTT
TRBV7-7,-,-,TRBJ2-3,CASHRNVPSPGTQYF,TGTGCTAGCCATAGAAACGTCCCTTCTCCAGGTACGCAGTATTTT
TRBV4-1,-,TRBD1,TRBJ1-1,CASSQGRRTGRPVPFF,TGCGCCAGCAGCCAAGGAAGACGGACAGGGCGCCCGGTTCCTTTCTTT
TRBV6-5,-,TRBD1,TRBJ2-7,CASSSPGTAGDEQYF,TGTGCCAGCAGTTCGCCCGGGACAGCAGGGGACGAGCAGTACTTC
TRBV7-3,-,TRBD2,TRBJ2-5,CASSPLAGLGETQYF,TGTGCCAGCAGCCCCCTAGCGGGATTGGGGGAGACCCAGTACTTC
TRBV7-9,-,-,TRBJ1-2,CASVGIWPKGYTF,TGTGCCAGCGTGGGGATTTGGCCAAAGGGCTACACCTTC
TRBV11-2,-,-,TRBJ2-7,CASSPDGTYEQYF,TGTGCCAGCAGCCCGGACGGGACCTACGAGCAGTACTTC
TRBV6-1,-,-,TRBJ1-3,CASSEVSGNTIYF,TGTGCCAGCAGTGAAGTATCTGGAAACACCATATATTTT
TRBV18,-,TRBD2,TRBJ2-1,CASSPLAGRSYNEQFF,TGTGCCAGCTCACCCCTAGCGGGGCGCTCCTACAATGAGCAGTTCTTC
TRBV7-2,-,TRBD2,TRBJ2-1,CASSLHGGGYNEQFF,TGTGCCAGCAGCTTACACGGCGGGGGCTACAATGAGCAGTTCTTC
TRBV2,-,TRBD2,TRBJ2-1,CASELAGHEQFF,TGTGCCAGCGAACTAGCGGGCCATGAGCAGTTCTTC
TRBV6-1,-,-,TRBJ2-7,CASSYLDEQYF,TGTGCCAGCAGTTATCTTGACGAGCAGTACTTC
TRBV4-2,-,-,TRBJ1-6,CASSQDRDSPLHF,TGTGCCAGCAGCCAAGATAGGGATTCACCCCTCCACTTT
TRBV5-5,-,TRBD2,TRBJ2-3,CASSPMTSGGTDTQYF,TGTGCCAGCAGCCCGATGACTAGCGGGGGCACAGATACGCAGTATTTT
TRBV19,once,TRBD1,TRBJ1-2,CASSVTGGDYGYTF,TGTGCCAGTAGTGTGACAGGGGGCGACTATGGCTACACCTTC
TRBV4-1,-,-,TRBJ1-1,CASSRSGAYLGYTEAFF,TGCGCCAGCAGCCGAAGTGGGGCCTACCTGGGGTACACTGAAGCTTTCTTT
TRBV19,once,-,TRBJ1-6,CASSMSRGNSPLHF,TGTGCCAGTAGTATGTCCAGGGGAAATTCACCCCTCCACTTT
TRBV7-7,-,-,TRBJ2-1,CASSLATRADEQFF,TGTGCTAGCAGCTTAGCAACCAGGGCCGATGAGCAGTTCTTC
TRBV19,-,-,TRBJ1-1,CASSSVENTEAFF,TGTGCCAGTAGTTCAGTAGAGAACACTGAAGCTTTCTTT
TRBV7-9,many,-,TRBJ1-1,CASAHGVFF,TGTGCCAGCGCCCATGGGGTCTTCTTT
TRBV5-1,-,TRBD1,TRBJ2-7,CASSVTTGGTVYEQYF,TGCGCCAGCAGCGTAACAACAGGGGGCACAGTTTACGAGCAGTACTTC
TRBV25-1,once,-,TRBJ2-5,CASSDGTQGETQYF,TGTGCCAGCAGTGACGGGACTCAGGGAGAGACCCAGTACTTC
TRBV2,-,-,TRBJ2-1,CASSGTAWGDEQFF,TGTGCCAGCAGCGGGACAGCTTGGGGGGATGAGCAGTTCTTC
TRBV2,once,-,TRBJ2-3,CASSVRAGATDTQYF,TGTGCCAGCAGTGTAAGGGCGGGGGCCACAGATACGCAGTATTTT